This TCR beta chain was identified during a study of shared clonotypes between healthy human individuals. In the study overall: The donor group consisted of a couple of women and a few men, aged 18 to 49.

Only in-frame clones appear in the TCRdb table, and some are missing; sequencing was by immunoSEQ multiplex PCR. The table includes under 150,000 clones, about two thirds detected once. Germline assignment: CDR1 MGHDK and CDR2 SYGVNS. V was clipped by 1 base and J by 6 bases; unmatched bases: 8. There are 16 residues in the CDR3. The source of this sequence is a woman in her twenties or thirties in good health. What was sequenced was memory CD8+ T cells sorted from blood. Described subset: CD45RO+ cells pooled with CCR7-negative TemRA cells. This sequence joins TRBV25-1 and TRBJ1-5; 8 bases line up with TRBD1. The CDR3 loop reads CASSESGQGAVQPQHF. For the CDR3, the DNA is TGTGCCAGCAGTGAATCAGGGCAGGGGGCCGTTCAGCCCCAGCATTTT.